Shown below are 24 T cell receptor beta chains from a single sample sequenced in a study of T-cell memory formation after mild COVID-19 (dated by TCRdb to 2020 to 2023). Receptors were amplified or captured by 5' RACE. TCRdb records Illumina NovaSeq 6000 as the sequencer. Using fastp trimming at Q25 and MiXCR clonotype assembly, TCRdb reanalyzed the public sequencing data and kept in-frame beta chains. Under each unique CDR3 protein, matching rows form one entry showing the most common genes and DNA. A total of a few hundred thousand distinct CDR3 sequences appear in this sample, approximately 21% of them only once. Jointly, the top ten make up around 7.7% of the sample. The source material was PBMCs or a T cell subset sorted from them (not recorded which). The origin of the receptors is an adult woman who had mild COVID-19 (a few samples of this study predate the infection). The sample titles of this study are shuffled in the database, so cell type and time point are left out; the donor was told from shared clones.

This clonotype turned up a few times. This rearrangement joins TRBV27 to TRBJ1-2; D not certain. The CDR3 is made up of 11 amino acids. Germline values: CDR1 MNHEY, CDR2 SMNVEV (reference sequence). The V end lost 6 bases, the J end lost 7 bases, and 9 bases lay between the germline ends. The CDR3 region has the DNA TGTGCCAGCAGACTTGCGGGTGGCTACACCTTC. It yields the protein CASRLAGGYTF.

Ten or more counts support this clonotype. The chain carries TRBV7-2 and TRBJ2-1; 9 bases align to TRBD1. V was clipped by 3 bases and J by 8 bases; unmatched bases: 8. CDR1 SGHTA and CDR2 FQGNSA come from the germline V gene. The CDR3 is 15 amino acids. CDR3 sequence (DNA): TGTGCCAGCAGCTTGTTGGGGACAGGGAAGGATGAGCAGTTCTTC. It encodes CASSLLGTGKDEQFF.

The V call is TRBV5-1, the J call TRBJ2-3, with no clear D. The germline V gene encodes CDR1 SGHRS and CDR2 YFSETQ. The CDR3 spans 14 residues. With 3 bases removed from V and 1 base from J, the gap between germline ends came to 9 bases. CDR3 region: CASSWLSGTDTQYF. DNA of the CDR3: TGCGCCAGCAGCTGGCTCTCAGGCACAGATACGCAGTATTTT.

This chain links TRBV6-5 with TRBJ2-3, with 9 bases matching TRBD2. The CDR3 consists of 16 residues. Germline V gene sequence: CDR1 MNHEY, CDR2 SVGAGI. With V trimmed by 5 bases and J by 0 bases, 6 bases remained unmatched. The CDR3 loop reads CASSRAGGASTDTQYF. In DNA form, the CDR3 reads TGTGCCAGCAGTCGAGCGGGAGGTGCTAGCACAGATACGCAGTATTTT.

This chain joins TRBV11-1 and TRBJ1-2; weak D call: TRBD1 (5 bases). The germline V gene encodes CDR1 SGHAT and CDR2 FQDESV (reference sequence). CDR3 length: 14 residues. V was trimmed by 4 bases and J by 4 bases, leaving 13 bases between them. The CDR3 reads CASSSLGVAYGYTF. The CDR3 nucleotides read TGTGCCAGCAGCTCGCTGGGGGTAGCCTATGGCTACACCTTC.

The J gene is TRBJ2-7, the V gene TRBV24-1, with 10 bases matching TRBD1. V lost 2 bases, J lost 5 bases, and 5 bases stayed unmatched. Germline V gene lookup returns CDR1 KGHDR and CDR2 SFDVKD. The CDR3 sequence is 15 residues long. As DNA, the CDR3 is TGTGCCACCAGTGATTCGAGGACAGGGGGAAACGAGCAGTACTTC. It encodes CATSDSRTGGNEQYF.

Only a few counts were recorded for this clonotype. V gene TRBV15 combines with J gene TRBJ2-5; tentative D call: TRBD2 (6 bases). With 8 bases removed from V and 2 bases from J, the gap between germline ends came to 12 bases. Looked up from germline, CDR1 is LNHNV and CDR2 is YYDKDF (reference sequence). The CDR3 loop spans 13 amino acids. CDR3 bases: TGTGCCACCGCGGGACGTACACAAGAGACCCAGTACTTC. Encoded protein: CATAGRTQETQYF.

This rearrangement joins TRBV7-8 to TRBJ2-7; TRBD1 might be the D (5 bases). The CDR3 is made up of 15 amino acids. V lost 1 base, J lost 0 bases, and 10 bases lay in between. Germline V gives CDR1 SGHVS, CDR2 FQNEAQ. CDR3 amino acids: CASSLELRGSYEQYF. The CDR3 DNA reads TGTGCCAGCAGCTTAGAATTAAGGGGCTCCTACGAGCAGTACTTC.

This clonotype showed up just a few times. The CDR3 sequence: CSGRGRGWWQPQHF. The CDR3 region has the DNA TGCAGTGGCAGGGGCAGGGGGTGGTGGCAGCCCCAGCATTTT. The genes are TRBV20-1 and TRBJ1-5; 7 bases are shared with TRBD1. CDR1 is DFQATT and CDR2 is SNEGSKA in the germline V gene (reference sequence). This CDR3 region has 14 residues. Trimming removed 7 bases from V and 7 bases from J; junction bases left unmatched: 13.

The gene calls are TRBV7-9 and TRBJ2-3; D gene uncertain. There are 14 residues in the CDR3. Germline-derived CDR1 and CDR2 are SEHNR and FQNEAQ (reference sequence). Trimming stripped 1 base from V and 6 bases from J, with 11 bases between. The chain's CDR3 is CASSLGKSADTQYF. The CDR3 DNA sequence: TGTGCCAGCAGCTTAGGAAAGTCGGCTGATACGCAGTATTTT. Variable domain in full (rest from reference TRBV7-9 and TRBJ2-3): DTGVSQNPRHKITKRGQNVTFRCDPISEHNRLYWYRQTLGQGPEFLTYFQNEAQLEKSRLLSDRFSAERPKGSFSTLEIQRTEQGDSAMYLCASSLGKSADTQYFGPGTRLTVL.

The J gene is TRBJ1-5, the V gene TRBV11-1, with D perhaps matching TRBD1 (5 bases). There are 14 residues in the CDR3. The V and J ends lost 5 bases and 6 bases respectively, with 14 bases between them. CDR1 is SGHAT and CDR2 is FQDESV in the germline V gene (reference sequence). The DNA of the CDR3 is TGTGCCAGCAGCCCCGGGGGGGAAACTCAGCCCCAGCATTTT. Translating gives CASSPGGETQPQHF.

The chain uses TRBV9 and TRBJ2-2; the match to TRBD1 covers 7 bases. The V gene end was trimmed by 4 bases and the J gene end by 6 bases; junction bases not matched to a gene: 6. Germline V gene sequence: CDR1 SGDLS, CDR2 YYNGEE. CDR3 size: 14 residues. Here the CDR3 DNA reads TGTGCCAGCAGCACTGACAGGGCCCCCGGGGAGCTGTTTTTT. Translation: CASSTDRAPGELFF.

J is TRBJ2-3 and V is TRBV9; D is ambiguous. CDR1 is SGDLS, CDR2 YYNGEE, per germline. Deletions cut 4 bases from V and 2 bases from J, with 11 bases between. The CDR3 runs to 14 residues. The CDR3 region has the DNA TGTGCCAGCAGCCCTGGACCGTTCACAGATACGCAGTATTTT. Its translation: CASSPGPFTDTQYF.

This clonotype was counted between two and nine times. The CDR3, as DNA: TGTGCCAGCAGCGTACAATCCGGGTGGACTGAAGCTTTCTTT. The encoded protein is CASSVQSGWTEAFF. The chain joins TRBV9 to TRBJ1-1; D is unclear. Germline V lookup: CDR1 SGDLS, CDR2 YYNGEE. The ends were cut back, 1 base at V and 5 bases at J, with 12 bases in the middle. This CDR3 contains 14 residues. The full variable domain, in which reference TRBV9 and TRBJ1-1 provide the parts outside the CDR3, is DSGVTQTPKHLITATGQRVTLRCSPRSGDLSVYWYQQSLDQGLQFLIQYYNGEERAKGNILERFSAQQFPDLHSELNLSSLELGDSALYFCASSVQSGWTEAFFGQGTRLTVV.

The chain joins TRBV4-2 to TRBJ1-1; D gene uncertain. Per the germline V gene, CDR1 is LGHNA and CDR2 is YNFKEQ. The CDR3 totals 14 residues. Trimming removed 0 bases at V and 8 bases at J, with 13 bases between. The DNA of the CDR3 is TGTGCCAGCAGCCAAGAGTATGGAACCGCCGAAGCTTTCTTT. Amino acid sequence: CASSQEYGTAEAFF.

This clonotype has a handful of counts. The chain recombines TRBV3-1 with TRBJ1-2, with D unresolved. Deletions cut 1 base from V and 8 bases from J, with 11 bases between. Germline V gives CDR1 LGHDT, CDR2 YNNKEL (reference sequence). The CDR3 spans 13 residues. CDR3 loop: CASSQARTGGYTF. The CDR3 DNA follows: TGTGCCAGCAGCCAAGCCAGGACTGGCGGCTACACCTTC.

The J gene is TRBJ2-4, the V gene TRBV10-3; no reliable D call. The CDR3 loop spans 17 amino acids. V was shortened by 0 bases and J by 3 bases, with 15 bases between the two germline ends. Germline loops: CDR1 ENHRY, CDR2 SYGVKD. CDR3 sequence: CAISESTLGSLKNIQYF. Here the CDR3 DNA reads TGTGCCATCAGTGAGTCGACTCTAGGCAGTCTCAAAAACATTCAGTACTTC.

Only a few counts were recorded for this clonotype. The genes are TRBV7-6 and TRBJ1-6, with unresolved D. Germline CDR1 is SGHVS and CDR2 is FNYEAQ. With 1 base removed from V and 7 bases from J, the gap between germline ends came to 5 bases. The CDR3 covers 13 residues. DNA of the CDR3: TGTGCCAGCAGCTTAGAATGGAATTCACCCCTCCACTTT. This gives the protein CASSLEWNSPLHF.

This clonotype has just one count. This chain connects TRBV20-1 to TRBJ2-5, with D maybe TRBD2 (6 bases). This CDR3 comprises 13 residues. CDR1 is DFQATT and CDR2 is SNEGSKA in the germline V gene (reference sequence). V dropped 8 bases and J dropped 4 bases, with 17 bases sitting between them. This CDR3 is CSTLRGVIETQYF. For the CDR3, the DNA is TGCAGTACCCTCCGCGGGGTGATAGAGACCCAGTACTTC.

The sample holds a few counts of this clonotype. This chain connects TRBV9 to TRBJ1-1; D gene uncertain. V shed 0 bases and J shed 7 bases, with 13 bases lying between them. CDR1 SGDLS and CDR2 YYNGEE come from the germline V gene. The CDR3 loop spans 14 amino acids. The CDR3 region is CASSVGYMGGEAFF. The CDR3 bases are TGTGCCAGCAGCGTAGGTTACATGGGAGGTGAAGCTTTCTTT.

This clonotype occurred a few times. This rearrangement joins TRBV9 to TRBJ1-2; D may be TRBD1 (6 bases). The V end was cut by 4 bases, the J end by 8 bases, with 15 bases between. The CDR3 length is 13 residues. Germline V gene data show CDR1 as SGDLS and CDR2 as YYNGEE. In DNA form, the CDR3 reads TGTGCCAGCAGCCCCCAGGGGACCTGGGGCTACACCTTC. As protein: CASSPQGTWGYTF.

At least ten counts were recorded for this clonotype. The V gene is TRBV7-2, the J gene TRBJ2-5; 13 bases map to TRBD2. The DNA matches TRBJ2-3 better at its end, which makes the J call doubtful. Germline CDR1 reads SGHTA; CDR2 reads FQGNSA. The CDR3 is made up of 16 amino acids. CDR3 loop: CASSLGLAGGRETQYF. The CDR3 nucleotides are TGTGCCAGCAGCTTAGGACTAGCGGGAGGTCGGGAAACGCAGTATTTT.

This sequence joins TRBV5-1 and TRBJ2-1, with 7 bases aligning to TRBD2. Germline values: CDR1 SGHRS, CDR2 YFSETQ. This CDR3 is built from 14 residues. J lost 4 bases, V lost 4 bases, and 5 bases had no gene match. The CDR3, as DNA: TGCGCCAGCAGCCCCGATAGCGGGTACAATGAGCAGTTCTTC. This encodes CASSPDSGYNEQFF.

The V gene is TRBV11-2, the J gene TRBJ2-1; no reliable D call. The V end lost 2 bases, the J end lost 8 bases, and 7 bases lay between the germline ends. This CDR3 has 12 amino acids. Germline CDR1 and CDR2: SGHAT and FQNNGV. In DNA, the CDR3 is TGTGCCAGCAGCTTATACGAAGATGAGCAGTTCTTC. Amino acid sequence: CASSLYEDEQFF. Based on the CDR3 plus reference TRBV11-2 and TRBJ2-1, the full variable domain is EAGVAQSPRYKIIEKRQSVAFWCNPISGHATLYWYQQILGQGPKLLIQFQNNGVVDDSQLPKDRFSAERLKGVDSTLKIQPAKLEDSAVYLCASSLYEDEQFFGPGTRLTVL.